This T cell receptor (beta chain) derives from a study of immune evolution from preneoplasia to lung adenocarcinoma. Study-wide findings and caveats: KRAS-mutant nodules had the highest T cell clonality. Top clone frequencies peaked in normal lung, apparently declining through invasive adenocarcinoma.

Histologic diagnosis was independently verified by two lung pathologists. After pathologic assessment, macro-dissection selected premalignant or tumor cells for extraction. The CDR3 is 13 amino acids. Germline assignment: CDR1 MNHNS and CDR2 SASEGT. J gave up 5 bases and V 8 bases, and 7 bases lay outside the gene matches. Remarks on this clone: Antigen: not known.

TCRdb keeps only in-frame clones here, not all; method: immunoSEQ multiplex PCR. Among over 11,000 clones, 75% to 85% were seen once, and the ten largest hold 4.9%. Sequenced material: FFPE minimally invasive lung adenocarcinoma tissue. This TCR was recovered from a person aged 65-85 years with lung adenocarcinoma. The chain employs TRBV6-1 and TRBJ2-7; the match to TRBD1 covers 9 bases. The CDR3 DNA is TGTGCCAGCGGAAAGACAGGGGGACACGAGCAGTACTTC. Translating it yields CASGKTGGHEQYF.